This entry lists 10 T cell receptor beta chains sequenced from one sample in a study of human T cells and chemical hapten exposure. Time point here: healthy volunteer bleed at 6 weeks. Unfractionated whole blood yielded total RNA. MiXCR was run by TCRdb on the RACE reads, yielding one entry per CDR3 protein. Among 40,000 to 45,000 distinct CDR3 sequences listed, 3% to 4% were seen once. The sample comprised whole blood. These receptors were taken from a human donor in good health. Some clones in this sample may be carry-over from other donors' samples.

There are a few counts of this clonotype. The chain is built from TRBV6-5 and TRBJ2-1; D unclear. The V gene's germline CDR1 is MNHEY and CDR2 SVGAGI. The CDR3 has 11 residues. Deletions cut 6 bases from V and 8 bases from J, with 8 bases between. The CDR3 nucleotides are TGTGCCAGCAGCCGAGGCGATGAGCAGTTCTTC. It yields the protein CASSRGDEQFF.

This clonotype was detected many times. This chain links TRBV27 with TRBJ1-6; 9 positions agree with TRBD1. CDR1 is MNHEY and CDR2 is SMNVEV in the germline V gene (reference sequence). J gave up 7 bases and V 3 bases, and 7 bases lay outside the gene matches. This CDR3 region has 16 residues. The CDR3 loop reads CASSFRPGTGNSPLHF. The DNA of the CDR3 is TGTGCCAGCAGTTTCCGTCCCGGGACAGGGAATTCACCCCTCCACTTT.

This clonotype was seen at least ten times. The chain recombines TRBV6-2 or TRBV6-3 with TRBJ2-5, with 16 bases fitting TRBD2. Trimming cost V 5 bases and J 3 bases; bases outside gene matches: 6. Germline values: CDR1 MNHEY, CDR2 SVGEGT. The CDR3 spans 17 residues. CDR3 residues: CASSLGTSGRGEETQYF. As DNA, the CDR3 is TGTGCCAGCAGTCTCGGGACTAGCGGGAGGGGAGAAGAGACCCAGTACTTC.

The chain links TRBV28 to TRBJ2-2; TRBD2 might be the D (7 bases). Trimming removed 3 bases at V and 6 bases at J, with 17 bases between. This CDR3 spans 16 amino acids. CDR1 and CDR2 (germline): MDHEN, SYDVKM. The CDR3 nucleotides are TGTGCCAGCAGTTTGACGGGGGGCTCGGGCGCCGGGGAGCTGTTTTTT. Encoded protein: CASSLTGGSGAGELFF.

The V gene is TRBV5-1, the J gene TRBJ2-3; tentatively, D is TRBD1 (6 bases). The CDR3 has 15 amino acids. V was cut by 4 bases and J by 0 bases, with 12 bases left in between. Per the germline V gene, CDR1 is SGHRS and CDR2 is YFSETQ. The CDR3 nucleotides are TGCGCCAGCAGCCCATCAGGGGCTAGCACAGATACGCAGTATTTT. Translated, it gives CASSPSGASTDTQYF.

At least ten counts were recorded for this clonotype. The chain carries TRBV4-1 and TRBJ1-4, with D hard to call. Germline CDR1 reads MGHRA; CDR2 reads YSYEKL. With 1 base removed from V and 5 bases from J, the gap between germline ends came to 11 bases. The CDR3 loop spans 15 amino acids. The CDR3 sequence is CASSQAGSKNEKLFF. The CDR3 DNA sequence: TGCGCCAGCAGCCAAGCAGGCAGCAAAAATGAAAAACTGTTTTTT.

The sample holds a few counts of this clonotype. This chain connects TRBV5-6 to TRBJ2-7, with D hard to call. The germline V and J ends were trimmed by 1 base and 3 bases, with 8 bases remaining between them. CDR1 SGHDT and CDR2 YYEEEE come from the germline V gene. The CDR3 loop spans 13 amino acids. The chain's CDR3 is CASSLNAIYEQYF. The CDR3 bases are TGTGCCAGCAGCTTGAACGCCATCTACGAGCAGTACTTC.

This clonotype was counted ten times or more. The V call is TRBV6-2 or TRBV6-3, the J call TRBJ2-3; TRBD2 agrees at 10 bases. There are 18 residues in the CDR3. J was trimmed by 4 bases and V by 2 bases; bases with no gene match: 12. The V gene's germline CDR1 is MNHEY and CDR2 SVGEGT. The CDR3: CASSYPPTSGSTSDTQYF. CDR3 sequence (DNA): TGTGCCAGCAGTTACCCCCCGACTAGCGGGTCCACCTCAGATACGCAGTATTTT.

This clonotype appeared many times. The rearrangement joins TRBV28 to TRBJ2-6; maybe TRBD1 (5 bases). The V and J ends lost 5 bases and 4 bases respectively, with 12 bases between them. Germline CDR1 and CDR2: MDHEN and SYDVKM. This CDR3 contains 15 residues. This chain's CDR3 is CASSAQGSGANVLTF. The CDR3 nucleotides are TGTGCCAGCAGTGCCCAGGGAAGCGGGGCCAACGTCCTGACTTTC.

In this sample, this clonotype turned up many times. V gene TRBV20-1 combines with J gene TRBJ2-7; TRBD1 is a possible D gene (5 bases). This CDR3 is 12 amino acids long. V lost 8 bases to trimming and J lost 6 bases, with 17 bases between them. In germline, CDR1 is DFQATT, CDR2 SNEGSKA (reference sequence). CDR3 protein: CSRPTDVGEQYF. CDR3 bases: TGCAGTCGACCGACAGACGTAGGCGAGCAGTACTTC.